Sequencing of this T cell receptor (beta chain) was carried out in a study of cytomegalovirus exposure and HLA in healthy donors. Note on this clone: Its matching antigen is unknown.

Generated by immunoSEQ multiplex PCR, the TCRdb table keeps only in-frame clones and is missing some. The data show 100,000 to 120,000 clones, 70% to 85% seen once. General study points: That first-cohort TCR clusters tended to co-occur in the approximately 120 validation repertoires was found in a later analysis.

The donors were members of the approximately 120-subject validation cohort (separate from the approximately 670-subject first cohort). Per germline, CDR1 SGDLS and CDR2 YYNGEE. The CDR3 length is 16 residues. J lost 8 bases, V lost 0 bases, and 7 bases had no gene match. This TCR was recovered from a woman aged 18-35 years in good health and CMV-seronegative. Sequenced input: PBMCs. The chain uses TRBV9 and TRBJ2-1, with 11 bases that match TRBD2. CDR3 DNA sequence: TGTGCCAGCAGCGTAGACGGGACTAGCGGAACCGATGAGCAGTTCTTC. This codes for CASSVDGTSGTDEQFF.